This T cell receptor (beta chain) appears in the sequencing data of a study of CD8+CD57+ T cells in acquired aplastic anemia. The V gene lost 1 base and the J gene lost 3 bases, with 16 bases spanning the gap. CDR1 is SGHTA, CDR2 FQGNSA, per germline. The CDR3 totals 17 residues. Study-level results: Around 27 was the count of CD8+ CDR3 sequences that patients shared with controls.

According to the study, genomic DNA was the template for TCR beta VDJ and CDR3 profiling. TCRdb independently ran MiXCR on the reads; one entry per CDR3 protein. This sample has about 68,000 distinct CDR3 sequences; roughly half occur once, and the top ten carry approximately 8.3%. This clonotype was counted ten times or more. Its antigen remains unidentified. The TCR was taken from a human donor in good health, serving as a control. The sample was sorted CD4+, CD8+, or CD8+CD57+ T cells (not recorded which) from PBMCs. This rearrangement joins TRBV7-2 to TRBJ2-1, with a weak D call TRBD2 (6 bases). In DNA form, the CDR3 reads TGTGCCAGCAGCTTAGTCGTAGCGGCCCATCTCTACAATGAGCAGTTCTTC. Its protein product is CASSLVVAAHLYNEQFF.